Listed here are 30 T cell receptor beta chains from one sample, sequenced in a study of blood T cell repertoires in COVID-19. Clones were sequenced by immunoSEQ multiplex PCR, and TCRdb holds only the in-frame ones, with some missing. The sample lists about 200,000 clones, 84% occurring once. The sequencing sample was made of peripheral blood. The receptors here all came from a woman aged 70-85 years with active or convalescent COVID-19.

This sequence joins TRBV10-3 and TRBJ1-4; no definite D call. CDR3 size: 13 residues. The germline gives CDR1 ENHRY, CDR2 SYGVKD. Trimming stripped 6 bases from V and 4 bases from J, with 9 bases between. As DNA, the CDR3 is TGTGCCATCAGCTCAGCGGATAATGAAAAACTGTTTTTT. This gives the protein CAISSADNEKLFF.

This chain links TRBV2 with TRBJ1-1; 7 positions agree with TRBD1. The CDR3 is 13 amino acids. V lost 8 bases, J lost 4 bases, and 7 bases stayed unmatched. CDR1 SNHLY and CDR2 FYNNEI come from the germline V gene. CDR3 sequence: CASRGQMFTEAFF. DNA of the CDR3: TGTGCCAGCCGGGGACAGATGTTCACTGAAGCTTTCTTT.

V gene TRBV2 combines with J gene TRBJ1-1; 9 bases map to TRBD1. J lost 4 bases, V lost 5 bases, and 5 bases had no gene match. Germline assignment: CDR1 SNHLY and CDR2 FYNNEI. CDR3 length equals 14 residues. The CDR3: CASSSGTGTTEAFF. The CDR3 DNA follows: TGTGCCAGCAGTTCCGGGACAGGGACCACTGAAGCTTTCTTT.

The rearrangement uses TRBV7-9 and TRBJ2-7; 13 bases agree with TRBD2. The CDR3 contains 17 residues. J lost 4 bases, V lost 6 bases, and 12 bases had no gene match. The germline gives CDR1 SEHNR, CDR2 FQNEAQ (reference sequence). The DNA of the CDR3 is TGTGCCAGCAGTCCCGGGACTAGCGGGGCCAGAAAGTACGAGCAGTACTTC. The encoded protein is CASSPGTSGARKYEQYF.

V and J are TRBV7-2 and TRBJ2-3; no clear D. Germline CDR1 and CDR2: SGHTA and FQGNSA. Trimming stripped 2 bases from V and 0 bases from J, with 9 bases between. CDR3 length: 15 amino acids. DNA for the CDR3: TGTGCCAGCAGCTTATCCGGTTCTAGCACAGATACGCAGTATTTT. Encoded protein: CASSLSGSSTDTQYF.

The gene calls are TRBV18 and TRBJ2-5, with 8 bases that match TRBD2. Looked up from germline, CDR1 is KGHSH and CDR2 is LQKENI. The CDR3 loop spans 15 amino acids. After removal of 0 bases from V and 1 base from J, the junction contained 1 base not matched to a gene. CDR3 bases: TGTGCCAGCTCACCACCCGGGGGGGCCCAAGAGACCCAGTACTTC. Protein product: CASSPPGGAQETQYF.

The chain carries TRBV5-1 and TRBJ2-1; TRBD2 aligns across 7 bases. The CDR3 is made up of 16 amino acids. Germline-derived CDR1 and CDR2 are SGHRS and YFSETQ. V was clipped by 4 bases and J by 8 bases; unmatched bases: 15. The CDR3 is CASSNDPGRLLDEQFF. In nucleotides, the CDR3 is TGCGCCAGCAGCAATGACCCCGGGAGGCTGCTGGATGAGCAGTTCTTC.

V and J are TRBV6-5 and TRBJ2-1; possibly TRBD2 for D (6 bases). CDR3 length equals 14 residues. Trimming pared 8 bases from V and 0 bases from J, leaving 11 bases between. Per germline, CDR1 MNHEY and CDR2 SVGAGI. CDR3 in amino acids: CASHRGSSYNEQFF. In nucleotides, the CDR3 is TGTGCCAGCCATCGGGGGAGCTCCTACAATGAGCAGTTCTTC.

The chain uses TRBV5-1 and TRBJ2-1; D possibly corresponds to TRBD2 (6 bases). Germline CDR1 reads SGHRS; CDR2 reads YFSETQ. Trimming stripped 1 base from V and 0 bases from J, with 11 bases between. The CDR3 covers 16 residues. Written as DNA, the CDR3 is TGCGCCAGCAGCTTGAGGGCGGGATACTCCTACAATGAGCAGTTCTTC. It codes for CASSLRAGYSYNEQFF. The entire variable domain, with the rest obtained from reference TRBV5-1 and TRBJ2-1, is as follows: KAGVTQTPRYLIKTRGQQVTLSCSPISGHRSVSWYQQTPGQGLQFLFEYFSETQRNKGNFPGRFSGRQFSNSRSEMNVSTLELGDSALYLCASSLRAGYSYNEQFFGPGTRLTVL.

J is TRBJ2-5 and V is TRBV11-2, with TRBD2 matching 10 bases. The CDR3 is 17 residues long. V was clipped by 1 base and J by 2 bases; unmatched bases: 7. Germline-derived CDR1 and CDR2 are SGHAT and FQNNGV. The CDR3 protein is CASSLAWGLAPQETQYF. The CDR3 region has the DNA TGTGCCAGCAGCTTAGCATGGGGACTAGCGCCACAAGAGACCCAGTACTTC.

V and J are TRBV5-5 and TRBJ2-2; D not certain. The CDR3 runs 15 residues. The ends were cut back, 0 bases at V and 6 bases at J, with 12 bases in the middle. The germline CDR1 and CDR2 sequences are SGHKS and YYEKEE (reference sequence). CDR3 protein: CASSLVSTSPGELFF. The CDR3 DNA sequence: TGTGCCAGCAGCTTGGTATCGACTTCGCCCGGGGAGCTGTTTTTT.

J is TRBJ2-1 and V is TRBV5-1; 10 bases are a match to TRBD2. The CDR3 covers 16 residues. Germline V CDR1 and CDR2: SGHRS, YFSETQ. V lost 0 bases, J lost 8 bases, and 8 bases stayed unmatched. The CDR3 nucleotides are TGCGCCAGCAGCTTGGATCTAGCGGGGGCCCGGGATGAGCAGTTCTTC. Translating gives CASSLDLAGARDEQFF.

V usage is TRBV2 and J usage is TRBJ1-6, with TRBD1 matching 9 bases. The CDR3 consists of 18 residues. V shed 5 bases and J 0 bases; nucleotides not matched to a gene: 8. CDR1 is SNHLY, CDR2 FYNNEI, per germline. For the CDR3, the DNA is TGTGCCAGCAGTAGGACAGGGGCCGGCAACTCCTATAATTCACCCCTCCACTTT. It specifies CASSRTGAGNSYNSPLHF.

This chain links TRBV5-1 with TRBJ2-5, with D unresolved. Germline values: CDR1 SGHRS, CDR2 YFSETQ. This CDR3 is 10 amino acids long. V was clipped by 8 bases and J by 10 bases, with 12 bases between them. The CDR3 coding sequence is TGCGCCAGTAAAGCGATGGGCCAGTACTTC. Protein: CASKAMGQYF.

The chain joins TRBV5-5 to TRBJ2-5, with 7 bases lining up with TRBD2. The CDR3 loop spans 17 amino acids. Looked up from germline, CDR1 is SGHKS and CDR2 is YYEKEE (reference sequence). J was trimmed by 8 bases and V by 0 bases; bases with no gene match: 16. CDR3 DNA: TGTGCCAGCAGCTTGGCCCCTGGCGGGAGTGGGGGGGAAACCCAGTACTTC. It is translated as CASSLAPGGSGGETQYF.

This chain joins TRBV7-3 and TRBJ2-2; 9 bases map to TRBD2. Germline CDR1 SGHTA, CDR2 FQGTGA. The CDR3 consists of 16 residues. J lost 6 bases, V lost 3 bases, and 8 bases had no gene match. This chain's CDR3 is CASSFLAGAPAGELFF. CDR3 sequence (DNA): TGTGCCAGCAGCTTTTTAGCGGGAGCACCCGCCGGGGAGCTGTTTTTT.

The V gene is TRBV5-4, the J gene TRBJ1-2; D unclear. Trimming cost V 4 bases and J 8 bases, with 12 bases left between them. Germline CDR1 and CDR2: SGHNT and YYREEE (reference sequence). The CDR3 contains 12 residues. The CDR3 region has the DNA TGTGCCAGCAGCCGGGAATCCCGCGGCTACACCTTC. Protein sequence: CASSRESRGYTF.

Here the CDR3 DNA reads TGCGCCAGCAGCTTCGGGTCAGAGACCCAGTACTTC. Translated: CASSFGSETQYF. The chain uses TRBV5-1 and TRBJ2-5, with D uncertain. Germline V gives CDR1 SGHRS, CDR2 YFSETQ. The CDR3 length is 12 residues. V shed 2 bases and J shed 4 bases, with 6 bases lying between them.

The V gene is TRBV28, the J gene TRBJ1-1; 9 bases are shared with TRBD1. CDR3 length equals 16 residues. V lost 4 bases, J lost 5 bases, and 11 bases stayed unmatched. In germline, CDR1 is MDHEN, CDR2 SYDVKM. CDR3 DNA: TGTGCCAGCAGTTCACAGGGGGCGCAGGGTTGGACTGAAGCTTTCTTT. As protein: CASSSQGAQGWTEAFF. Based on the CDR3 plus reference TRBV28 and TRBJ1-1, the full variable domain is DVKVTQSSRYLVKRTGEKVFLECVQDMDHENMFWYRQDPGLGLRLIYFSYDVKMKEKGDIPEGYSVSREKKERFSLILESASTNQTSMYLCASSSQGAQGWTEAFFGQGTRLTVV.

The chain employs TRBV7-6 and TRBJ2-1; the match to TRBD2 covers 7 bases. CDR3 length: 15 amino acids. Germline-derived CDR1 and CDR2 are SGHVS and FNYEAQ. The V and J ends lost 3 bases and 2 bases, in that order; junction bases with no gene match: 4. The CDR3, as DNA: TGTGCCAGCAGCTTCCTAGCGGTTACCTACAATGAGCAGTTCTTC. As protein: CASSFLAVTYNEQFF.

The rearrangement joins TRBV7-9 to TRBJ1-1; TRBD1 matches 9 bases. J gave up 8 bases and V 5 bases, and 9 bases lay outside the gene matches. Germline V lookup: CDR1 SEHNR, CDR2 FQNEAQ (reference sequence). This CDR3 has 14 residues. CDR3 DNA: TGTGCCAGCAGCGTATCCCTTGGACAGGGGGAAGCTTTCTTT. It codes for CASSVSLGQGEAFF.

The chain couples TRBV5-1 to TRBJ2-2; perhaps TRBD2 as D (6 bases). The length of the CDR3 is 14 residues. Germline-derived CDR1 and CDR2 are SGHRS and YFSETQ. The V gene lost 2 bases and the J gene lost 5 bases, with 10 bases spanning the gap. CDR3 sequence (DNA): TGCGCCAGCAGCTTCTACCGGGGGACCGGGGAGCTGTTTTTT. This codes for CASSFYRGTGELFF.

The gene calls are TRBV5-1 and TRBJ1-3; tentatively, D is TRBD1 (6 bases). There are 15 residues in the CDR3. Trimming took 4 bases from V and 7 from J, leaving 18 bases between them. CDR1 and CDR2 from the germline V gene are SGHRS and YFSETQ. The CDR3 region has the DNA TGCGCCAGCAGCCCAACATCCAGGGGCGGGAACACCATATATTTT. Its protein is CASSPTSRGGNTIYF.

The gene calls are TRBV29-1 and TRBJ2-1; 9 bases align to TRBD1. The CDR3 runs to 13 residues. After removal of 6 bases from V and 12 bases from J, the junction contained 12 bases not matched to a gene. Germline V gives CDR1 SQVTM, CDR2 ANQGSEA. CDR3 DNA: TGCAGCGTACCAACAGGGGGCGCGTTTGGGCAGTTCTTC. This codes for CSVPTGGAFGQFF.

This chain uses TRBV6-5 with TRBJ2-2; possibly TRBD1 for D (6 bases). The CDR3 consists of 15 residues. V dropped 6 bases and J dropped 2 bases, with 13 bases sitting between them. Germline lookup yields CDR1 MNHEY and CDR2 SVGAGI. The CDR3 loop reads CASRMDSSNTGELFF. For the CDR3, the DNA is TGTGCCAGCAGGATGGACAGCTCCAACACCGGGGAGCTGTTTTTT.

V and J are TRBV5-1 and TRBJ2-3; D is undetermined. V lost 2 bases, J lost 2 bases, and 18 bases lay in between. Germline V lookup: CDR1 SGHRS, CDR2 YFSETQ. There are 17 residues in the CDR3. As DNA, the CDR3 is TGCGCCAGCAGCTTCTTTGGCACCGAAAGTGCCACAGATACGCAGTATTTT. Translation gives CASSFFGTESATDTQYF.

This clone was seen only once. The chain uses TRBV28 and TRBJ2-7; 10 nucleotides agree with TRBD1. Trimming at V came to 6 bases and at J to 6 bases, leaving 14 bases not matched to a gene. The CDR3 is made up of 16 amino acids. The germline V gene encodes CDR1 MDHEN and CDR2 SYDVKM. The CDR3 protein is CASSPSMGQGSSEQYF. Here the CDR3 DNA reads TGTGCCAGCAGCCCTTCGATGGGACAGGGGTCGTCCGAGCAGTACTTC.

The chain employs TRBV2 and TRBJ2-1; 16 positions agree with TRBD2. CDR3 size: 20 residues. V gave up 0 bases and J gave up 8 bases; unmatched junction bases: 13. The germline V gene has CDR1 SNHLY and CDR2 FYNNEI. Here the CDR3 reads CASSEAIGTSGRAGLDEQFF. The CDR3, as DNA: TGTGCCAGCAGTGAAGCGATCGGGACTAGCGGGAGGGCCGGATTGGATGAGCAGTTCTTC.

The chain recombines TRBV9 with TRBJ2-4; 8 bases line up with TRBD2. The J segment lost 0 bases and the V segment lost 4 bases, leaving 6 bases of the junction unmatched. Germline-derived CDR1 and CDR2 are SGDLS and YYNGEE. The CDR3 loop spans 16 amino acids. The CDR3 is CASSPLLAAAKNIQYF. The CDR3 bases are TGTGCCAGCAGCCCGCTACTAGCGGCAGCCAAAAACATTCAGTACTTC.

CDR3 region: CASSLYAGGDTDTQYF. CDR3 in DNA: TGTGCCAGCAGCTTGTACGCGGGGGGAGACACAGATACGCAGTATTTT. This rearrangement joins TRBV5-4 to TRBJ2-3; 8 nucleotides line up with TRBD2. V was clipped by 1 base and J by 2 bases; unmatched bases: 6. The length of the CDR3 is 16 residues. The germline V gene has CDR1 SGHNT and CDR2 YYREEE (reference sequence). The full variable domain, in which reference TRBV5-4 and TRBJ2-3 provide the parts outside the CDR3, is ETGVTQSPTHLIKTRGQQVTLRCSSQSGHNTVSWYQQALGQGPQFIFQYYREEENGRGNFPPRFSGLQFPNYSSELNVNALELDDSALYLCASSLYAGGDTDTQYFGPGTRLTVL.